One and the same sample provided the 15 T cell receptor beta chains below, sequenced in a study of graft-versus-host responses after intestinal transplantation. Profiling relied on immunoSEQ multiplex PCR, and the TCRdb table lists in-frame clones only, not all of them. This sample has roughly 60,000 clones, with about 90% found just once. Sequencing was performed on PBMCs, taken about 120 days after intestinal transplantation. Receptors were obtained from a human patient who received an intestinal transplant, so some T cells may come from the graft donor.

The gene calls are TRBV29-1 and TRBJ2-1; 9 nucleotides agree with TRBD2. CDR3 length: 18 residues. Looked up from germline, CDR1 is SQVTM and CDR2 is ANQGSEA. Trimming took 1 base from V and 0 from J; bases not matched to a gene: 10. The CDR3 coding sequence is TGCAGCGTTGAAGGGGGCGCTAGCGGGGCGAGCTCCTACAATGAGCAGTTCTTC. It codes for CSVEGGASGASSYNEQFF.

The V and J genes are TRBV6-1 and TRBJ1-6; D call uncertain. Germline CDR1 MNHNS, CDR2 SASEGT. The CDR3 consists of 15 residues. Trimming removed 0 bases from V and 10 bases from J, with 13 bases in between. The CDR3, as DNA: TGTGCCAGCAGTGAAGCGCTCCCTCGGTACTCACCCCTCCACTTT. It specifies CASSEALPRYSPLHF.

The chain carries TRBV6-1 and TRBJ1-5; TRBD1 is a possible D gene (5 bases). Germline CDR1 reads MNHNS; CDR2 reads SASEGT. V gave up 3 bases and J gave up 5 bases, with 14 bases separating them. The CDR3 sequence is 15 residues long. The CDR3 coding sequence is TGTGCCAGCAGTGATTGGGACGGAACGGATCAGCCCCAGCATTTT. It is translated as CASSDWDGTDQPQHF.

This clone was detected only a few times. This chain joins TRBV9 and TRBJ1-1; 7 bases fit TRBD1. This CDR3 region has 13 residues. J was trimmed by 7 bases and V by 4 bases; bases with no gene match: 7. CDR1 SGDLS and CDR2 YYNGEE come from the germline V gene. The chain's CDR3 is CASSPTGAGEAFF. The CDR3 nucleotides read TGTGCCAGCAGCCCAACAGGGGCGGGTGAAGCTTTCTTT.

V and J are TRBV19 and TRBJ1-5; 7 nucleotides align to TRBD1. The CDR3 has 15 residues. Germline lookup yields CDR1 LNHDA and CDR2 SQIVND (reference sequence). Trimming cost V 5 bases and J 2 bases; bases outside gene matches: 6. In nucleotides, the CDR3 is TGTGCCAGTAGTGACAGGGACGAGGGCAATCAGCCCCAGCATTTT. Encoded protein: CASSDRDEGNQPQHF.

The V gene is TRBV2, the J gene TRBJ2-3, with D maybe TRBD1 (5 bases). Germline-derived CDR1 and CDR2 are SNHLY and FYNNEI. The CDR3 consists of 14 residues. V lost 3 bases, J lost 1 base, and 8 bases lay in between. CDR3 loop: CASSDQGGTDTQYF. The CDR3 nucleotides read TGTGCCAGCAGTGACCAGGGCGGCACAGATACGCAGTATTTT.

This chain joins TRBV11-2 and TRBJ2-7, with 11 nucleotides matching TRBD2. After removal of 6 bases from V and 0 bases from J, the junction contained 4 bases not matched to a gene. The CDR3 spans 15 residues. Germline CDR1 is SGHAT and CDR2 is FQNNGV. The CDR3 DNA reads TGTGCCAGCAGACCCACTAGCGGGAGCTCCTACGAGCAGTACTTC. This gives the protein CASRPTSGSSYEQYF.

The table lists this clone with a few counts. This sequence joins TRBV4-1 and TRBJ1-2; D perhaps matches TRBD1 (6 bases). CDR1 and CDR2 from the germline V gene are MGHRA and YSYEKL. The length of the CDR3 is 15 residues. Trimming removed 2 bases at V and 2 bases at J, with 12 bases between. CDR3: CASSQIGGPNYGYTF. The CDR3 DNA is TGCGCCAGCAGCCAAATCGGGGGGCCCAACTATGGCTACACCTTC.

The chain carries TRBV6-5 and TRBJ1-6; unclear D gene. CDR3 size: 14 residues. Trimming stripped 2 bases from V and 8 bases from J, with 10 bases between. From germline, CDR1 is MNHEY and CDR2 SVGAGI. CDR3 coding DNA: TGTGCCAGCAGTTACCCCGGGGATTATTCACCCCTCCACTTT. As protein: CASSYPGDYSPLHF.

The chain links TRBV27 to TRBJ2-3; D unresolved. CDR3 length equals 16 residues. V lost 6 bases and J lost 1, with 17 bases in between. From germline, CDR1 is MNHEY and CDR2 SMNVEV (reference sequence). The DNA for the CDR3 is TGTGCCAGCAGCCCGGCAGAAGCTTCGGGCACAGATACGCAGTATTTT. Translation: CASSPAEASGTDTQYF.

Here the CDR3 DNA reads TGTGCCAGCAATAGGCAGTACAATGAGCAGTTCTTC. Translated, it gives CASNRQYNEQFF. V gene TRBV7-9 combines with J gene TRBJ2-1, with D unclear. The CDR3 loop spans 12 amino acids. The V gene lost 7 bases and the J gene lost 4 bases, with 8 bases spanning the gap. Per the germline V gene, CDR1 is SEHNR and CDR2 is FQNEAQ (reference sequence).

This rearrangement joins TRBV7-9 to TRBJ2-5, with D perhaps TRBD1 or TRBD2 (5 bases each). Per the germline V gene, CDR1 is SEHNR and CDR2 is FQNEAQ (reference sequence). This CDR3 comprises 16 residues. The V end lost 5 bases, the J end lost 4 bases, and 20 bases lay between the germline ends. The CDR3 DNA reads as TGTGCCAGCAGCCTCCCGGGCCTCAGGGCGGGAGAGACCCAGTACTTC. This translates into CASSLPGLRAGETQYF.

The chain has TRBV6-1 and TRBJ1-1; TRBD1 might be the D (5 bases). The CDR3 loop spans 15 amino acids. The germline V and J ends were trimmed by 3 bases and 0 bases, with 11 bases remaining between them. Germline CDR1 and CDR2: MNHNS and SASEGT. As DNA, the CDR3 is TGTGCCAGCAGTGAGTGGGGGGAAATGAACACTGAAGCTTTCTTT. This translates into CASSEWGEMNTEAFF.

The chain recombines TRBV1 with TRBJ1-5. TRBV1 corresponds to a pseudogene. CDR3 size: 12 residues. This CDR3 is CTSSEWGQPQHF. CDR3 DNA sequence: TGCACCAGCAGCGAGTGGGGACAGCCCCAGCATTTT.

The V and J genes are TRBV11-2 and TRBJ1-2, with D unclear. The CDR3 spans 14 residues. V dropped 1 base and J dropped 6 bases, with 12 bases sitting between them. Germline lookup yields CDR1 SGHAT and CDR2 FQNNGV. The chain's CDR3 is CASSLVSGQDGYTF. CDR3 sequence (DNA): TGTGCCAGCAGCTTAGTAAGCGGCCAGGATGGCTACACCTTC.